What follows is one T cell receptor beta chain and its context. The source of the sample is a study of blood T cell repertoires in COVID-19. Study in general: Material from acute and convalescent COVID-19 was sourced from the United States, Italy and Spain. PBMCs, B-cell-depleted T cells, or T cells provided the cDNA or gDNA that made up the material.

The V end was cut by 2 bases, the J end by 6 bases, with 8 bases between. The CDR3 length is 13 residues. Original data processing: Nucleated cell number was recorded as an estimate derived from reference gene primer amplification. Clones were read by immunoSEQ multiplex PCR, and TCRdb kept only the in-frame ones, dropping some. V, J and clone size reflect that table, while D and trimming were determined from the DNA. The data contain 100,000 to 150,000 clones, more than 70% of them seen just once; the ten biggest clones take up over 5%. The chain uses TRBV12-3 or TRBV12-4 and TRBJ2-4, with D possibly TRBD2 on 5 matching bases. Sequenced input: peripheral blood. This receptor was taken from a man older than 75 with active or convalescent COVID-19. The chain's CDR3 is CASSLLEGNIQYF. The CDR3 region has the DNA TGTGCCAGCAGTTTACTTGAGGGAAACATTCAGTACTTC.